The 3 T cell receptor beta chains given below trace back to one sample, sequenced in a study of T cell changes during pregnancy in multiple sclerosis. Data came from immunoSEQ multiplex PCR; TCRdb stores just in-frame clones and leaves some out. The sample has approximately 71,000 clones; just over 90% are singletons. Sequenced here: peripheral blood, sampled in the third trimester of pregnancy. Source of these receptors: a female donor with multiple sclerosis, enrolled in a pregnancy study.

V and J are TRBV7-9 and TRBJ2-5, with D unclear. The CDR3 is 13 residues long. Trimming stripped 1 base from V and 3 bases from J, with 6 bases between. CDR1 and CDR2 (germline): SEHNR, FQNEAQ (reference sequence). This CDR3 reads CASSLGLEETQYF. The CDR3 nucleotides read TGTGCCAGCAGCTTAGGACTGGAAGAGACCCAGTACTTC.

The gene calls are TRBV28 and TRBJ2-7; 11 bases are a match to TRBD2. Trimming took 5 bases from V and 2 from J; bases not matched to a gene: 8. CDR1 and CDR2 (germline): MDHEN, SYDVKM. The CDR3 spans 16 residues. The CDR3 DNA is TGTGCCAGCAGTGCCTCTCATAGCGGGAGGGCCTACGAGCAGTACTTC. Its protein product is CASSASHSGRAYEQYF.

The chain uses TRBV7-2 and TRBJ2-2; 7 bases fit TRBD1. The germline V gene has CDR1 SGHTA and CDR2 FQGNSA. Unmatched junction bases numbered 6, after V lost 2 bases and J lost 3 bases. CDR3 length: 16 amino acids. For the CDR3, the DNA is TGTGCCAGCAGCTTACAGGGGGTGGGTTACACCGGGGAGCTGTTTTTT. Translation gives CASSLQGVGYTGELFF.